This TCR beta chain was captured in a study of blood T cells in healthy people across ages. Findings of the study overall: Age brought a roughly linear fall in TCR beta diversity measured per million T cells. Reliance upon unsorted PBMCs precluded definitive naive versus antigen-experienced comparison.

For the second PCR, which ran for roughly 6 to 11 cycles, a sample-barcoded 5' primer and a J-beta primer mix were used. A template-switch adaptor that had 12 random nucleotides put a tag on each cDNA molecule. One entry per CDR3 protein, called by TCRdb with MiXCR from the 5' RACE reads. The sample has 800,000 to 950,000 distinct CDR3 sequences, roughly 43% seen once. Worth noting for this clonotype: Its antigen remains unidentified.

The amount of total RNA extracted per sample was at least 6 micrograms. Germline CDR1 reads KGHSY; CDR2 reads FQNENV. V shed 0 bases and J shed 3 bases, with 11 bases lying between them. The CDR3 has 15 amino acids. Sequenced sample: blood. The TCR sequence derives from a young man in good health. The gene calls are TRBV16 and TRBJ1-1; a possible D gene is TRBD1 (6 bases). CDR3 protein: CASSQSMGHHTEAFF. DNA for the CDR3: TGTGCCAGCAGCCAATCGATGGGACACCACACTGAAGCTTTCTTT.